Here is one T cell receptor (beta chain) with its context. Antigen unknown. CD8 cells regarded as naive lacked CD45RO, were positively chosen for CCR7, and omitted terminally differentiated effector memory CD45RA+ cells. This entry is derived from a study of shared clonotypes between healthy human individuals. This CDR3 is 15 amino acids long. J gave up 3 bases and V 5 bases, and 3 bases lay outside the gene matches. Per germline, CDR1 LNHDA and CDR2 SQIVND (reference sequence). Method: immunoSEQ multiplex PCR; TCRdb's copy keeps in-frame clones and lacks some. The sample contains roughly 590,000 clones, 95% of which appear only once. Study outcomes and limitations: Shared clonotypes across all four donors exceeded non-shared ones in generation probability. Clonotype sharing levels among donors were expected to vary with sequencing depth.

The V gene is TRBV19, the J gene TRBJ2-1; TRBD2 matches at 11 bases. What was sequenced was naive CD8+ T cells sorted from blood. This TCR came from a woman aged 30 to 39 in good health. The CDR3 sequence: CASSDGTSGYNEQFF. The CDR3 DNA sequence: TGTGCCAGTAGTGACGGGACTAGCGGCTACAATGAGCAGTTCTTC.